This record concerns one T cell receptor beta chain sequence. Germline V gene data show CDR1 as MNHEY and CDR2 as SVGAGI. The CDR3 is 12 amino acids. With 6 bases removed from V and 6 bases from J, the gap between germline ends came to 11 bases. The table came from immunoSEQ multiplex PCR; TCRdb's copy has only in-frame clones and leaves some out. The profile shows 88,000 or so clones, roughly 94% of them singletons. This sample is part of a study of control samples from healthy donors and cancer patients. The chain uses TRBV6-5 and TRBJ1-1; D uncertain. Sequences were obtained from blood. The source is a woman aged 18-35 years in good health. The CDR3 loop reads CASRVMGSEAFF. CDR3 coding DNA: TGTGCCAGCAGGGTTATGGGCTCTGAAGCTTTCTTT.